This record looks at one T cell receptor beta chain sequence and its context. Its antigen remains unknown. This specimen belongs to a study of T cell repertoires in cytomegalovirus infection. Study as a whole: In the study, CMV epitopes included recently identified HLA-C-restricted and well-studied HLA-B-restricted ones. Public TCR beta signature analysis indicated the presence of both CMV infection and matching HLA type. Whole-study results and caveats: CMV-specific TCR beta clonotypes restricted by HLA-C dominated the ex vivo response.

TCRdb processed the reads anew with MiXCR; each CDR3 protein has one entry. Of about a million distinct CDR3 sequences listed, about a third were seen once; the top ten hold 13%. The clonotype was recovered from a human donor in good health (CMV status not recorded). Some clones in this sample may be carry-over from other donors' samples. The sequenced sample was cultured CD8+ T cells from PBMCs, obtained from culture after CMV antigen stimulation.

CDR3 protein: CASSLYGVAYEQFF. Here the CDR3 DNA reads TGTGCCAGCAGTTTATACGGGGTTGCGTATGAGCAGTTCTTC. The chain uses TRBV27 and TRBJ2-1; D perhaps matches TRBD2 (5 bases). The V end lost 1 base, the J end lost 8 bases, and 12 bases lay between the germline ends. CDR1 and CDR2 (germline): MNHEY, SMNVEV (reference sequence). This CDR3 is built from 14 residues.